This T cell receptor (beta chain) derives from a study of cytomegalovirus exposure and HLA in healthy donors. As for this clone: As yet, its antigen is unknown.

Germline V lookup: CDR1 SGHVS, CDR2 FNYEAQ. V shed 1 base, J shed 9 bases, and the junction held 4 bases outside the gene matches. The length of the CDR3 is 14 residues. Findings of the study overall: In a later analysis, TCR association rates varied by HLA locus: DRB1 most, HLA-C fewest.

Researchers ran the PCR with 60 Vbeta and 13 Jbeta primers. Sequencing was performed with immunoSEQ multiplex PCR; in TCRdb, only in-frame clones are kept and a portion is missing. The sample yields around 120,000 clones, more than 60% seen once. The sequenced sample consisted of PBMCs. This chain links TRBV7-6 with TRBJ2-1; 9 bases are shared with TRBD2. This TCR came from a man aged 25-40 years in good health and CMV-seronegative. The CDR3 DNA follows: TGTGCCAGCAGCTTAGTGCCAGCGGGAGGTGAGCAGTTCTTC. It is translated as CASSLVPAGGEQFF.